This T cell receptor beta chain was found in a study of T-cell reconstitution after alpha-beta-depleted transplantation in children. Study-wide findings and caveats: Expanded graft clones numbering several hundred reportedly gave rise to alpha-beta T cells about two months after transplant. One year post-transplant, T-cell counts and diversity were largely derived from T cells produced anew. Surviving recipient cells, namely T cells and thymic progenitors, were the source of high day-60 TCRbeta diversity in some patients.

CDR1 and CDR2 (germline): MGHRA, YSYEKL. V was pared by 1 base and J by 1 base, with 11 bases between. The CDR3 spans 15 residues. Unique molecular identifiers featured in how the TCRbeta library was prepared. One entry per CDR3 protein results from TCRdb running MiXCR on the PCR reads. This sample has about 170,000 distinct CDR3 sequences, with roughly 11% found just once. This clonotype was counted many times. Its antigen is as yet unknown. This chain links TRBV4-1 with TRBJ2-7; D gene uncertain. This clonotype originated in a boy younger than 10 with acute myeloid leukemia, due to receive a stem cell transplant. The sequences come from PBMCs, collected before TCRalphabeta/CD19-depleted stem cell transplant. CDR3: CASSQAAVISYEQYF. In DNA form, the CDR3 reads TGCGCCAGCAGCCAAGCGGCTGTTATTTCCTACGAGCAGTACTTC.